The next 19 T cell receptor beta chains were all read from a single sample in a study of early T cells in non-severe SARS-CoV-2 infection. TCRdb fed the 5' RACE reads into MiXCR, producing one record per CDR3 protein. In the table there are about 68,000 distinct CDR3 sequences, roughly 10% of which are singletons. Sequencing input: whole blood. Receptors originate from an adult who was a healthcare worker with PCR-confirmed SARS-CoV-2 infection or an uninfected control (not recorded which).

This chain connects TRBV7-2 to TRBJ2-1; tentative D call: TRBD2 (6 bases). V was pared by 5 bases and J by 8 bases, with 25 bases between. The CDR3 totals 17 residues. Germline V gene sequence: CDR1 SGHTA, CDR2 FQGNSA. This CDR3 is CASSPRRVMSPNDEQFF. For the CDR3, the DNA is TGTGCCAGCAGCCCTAGGAGGGTTATGTCGCCAAACGATGAGCAGTTCTTC.

The chain joins TRBV6-6 to TRBJ2-3, with TRBD2 identical over 9 bases. The CDR3 extends over 13 amino acids. V was pared by 5 bases and J by 4 bases, with 1 base of the junction left unmatched. Germline V gives CDR1 MNHNY, CDR2 SVGAGI (reference sequence). Here the CDR3 reads CASSRLAADTQYF. The CDR3 bases are TGTGCCAGCAGTCGACTAGCGGCAGATACGCAGTATTTT.

This clonotype was detected a few times. This chain links TRBV7-9 with TRBJ2-2; D not resolved. CDR3 length equals 12 residues. V lost 5 bases and J 4 bases, leaving 5 bases between the germline ends. Germline loops: CDR1 SEHNR, CDR2 FQNEAQ (reference sequence). CDR3 nucleotide sequence: TGTGCCAGCAGCAGGGTCACCGGGGAGCTGTTTTTT. Translation gives CASSRVTGELFF.

V is TRBV27 and J is TRBJ2-3; D possibly corresponds to TRBD2 (6 bases). V was cut by 2 bases and J by 6 bases, with 21 bases left in between. The CDR3 runs 17 residues. CDR1 is MNHEY and CDR2 is SMNVEV in the germline V gene (reference sequence). CDR3 nucleotide sequence: TGTGCCAGCAGTTTAACGTTGGGACTTGTGGGCCGTGATACGCAGTATTTT. It is translated as CASSLTLGLVGRDTQYF.

This clonotype occurred many times. The rearrangement uses TRBV12-3 or TRBV12-4 and TRBJ2-3; TRBD2 aligns across 16 bases. The CDR3 sequence is 16 residues long. Trimming removed 3 bases from V and 4 bases from J; junction bases left unmatched: 1. The CDR3 region is CASSLGLAGGPDTQYF. As DNA, the CDR3 is TGTGCCAGCAGTTTGGGACTAGCGGGAGGGCCAGATACGCAGTATTTT.

The table lists this clonotype with a few counts. The chain joins TRBV5-8 to TRBJ2-7; TRBD1 matches 8 bases. V lost 0 bases and J lost 3; bases outside the gene matches: 5. This CDR3 has 15 residues. Germline V gene lookup returns CDR1 SGHTS and CDR2 YDEGEE. The CDR3 DNA follows: TGTGCCAGCAGCTTGGTAGGGACAGGCTACTACGAGCAGTACTTC. The encoded protein is CASSLVGTGYYEQYF. The whole variable domain, remainder taken from reference TRBV5-8 and TRBJ2-7, is EAGVTQSPTHLIKTRGQQATLRCSPISGHTSVYWYQQALGLGLQFLLWYDEGEERNRGNFPPRFSGRQFPNYSSELNVNALELEDSALYLCASSLVGTGYYEQYFGPGTRLTVT.

This clonotype has a count of ten or more. The J gene is TRBJ2-1, the V gene TRBV11-2, with TRBD2 identical over 9 bases. CDR1 SGHAT and CDR2 FQNNGV come from the germline V gene. This CDR3 comprises 15 residues. After removal of 1 base from V and 7 bases from J, the junction contained 5 bases not matched to a gene. CDR3 DNA sequence: TGTGCCAGCAGCTTAGGCGGGAGGGCCGGTAATGAGCAGTTCTTC. Its translation is CASSLGGRAGNEQFF. The complete variable domain, with remaining parts taken from reference TRBV11-2 and TRBJ2-1, reads EAGVAQSPRYKIIEKRQSVAFWCNPISGHATLYWYQQILGQGPKLLIQFQNNGVVDDSQLPKDRFSAERLKGVDSTLKIQPAKLEDSAVYLCASSLGGRAGNEQFFGPGTRLTVL.

This clonotype was counted between two and nine times. V gene TRBV7-9 combines with J gene TRBJ2-5; D gene unclear. Between the trimmed V and J ends, which lost 6 bases and 3 bases, there was a span of 17 bases. Germline V lookup: CDR1 SEHNR, CDR2 FQNEAQ (reference sequence). The CDR3 runs 15 residues. CDR3 DNA: TGTGCCAGCAGAAAATCCCCTCGTGGAGAAGAGACCCAGTACTTC. Translating it yields CASRKSPRGEETQYF.

This clonotype was seen just once. This chain links TRBV4-1 with TRBJ1-2, with 7 bases lining up with TRBD1. This CDR3 is 15 amino acids long. Germline trimming cut 0 bases from V and 6 bases from J; bases unmatched to any gene: 7. Germline assignment: CDR1 MGHRA and CDR2 YSYEKL. The DNA for the CDR3 is TGCGCCAGCAGCCAAGAAACCATAGGGGGCAATGGCTACACCTTC. Translating gives CASSQETIGGNGYTF.

This clonotype appeared a few times. J is TRBJ2-7 and V is TRBV27, with D perhaps TRBD1 (6 bases). The CDR3 has 13 amino acids. CDR1 is MNHEY, CDR2 SMNVEV, per germline (reference sequence). Deletions cut 5 bases from V and 7 bases from J, with 15 bases between. CDR3 DNA sequence: TGTGCCAGCAGTACCCCCGGGACAAAGGAGCAGTACTTC. It specifies CASSTPGTKEQYF.

In this sample, this clonotype turned up a few times. This chain uses TRBV14 with TRBJ2-1; a weak D match, TRBD1 (8 bases). The CDR3 has 19 residues. Trimming took 3 bases from V and 3 from J, leaving 24 bases between them. Germline-derived CDR1 and CDR2 are SGHDN and FVKESK. CDR3 in DNA: TGTGCCAGCAGCCACGGCCGGACAGGGTTGAAGCGGGGCTACAATGAGCAGTTCTTC. Amino acids: CASSHGRTGLKRGYNEQFF.

This clonotype was observed a handful of times. This sequence joins TRBV20-1 and TRBJ2-1, with 7 bases that match TRBD2. CDR3 length equals 14 residues. Germline CDR1 is DFQATT and CDR2 is SNEGSKA (reference sequence). With V trimmed by 4 bases and J by 6 bases, 9 bases remained unmatched. The CDR3 DNA reads as TGCAGTGCTATCAGCGGGGCGGTCGTCAATGAGCAGTTCTTC. Residues: CSAISGAVVNEQFF.

The genes are TRBV20-1 and TRBJ2-1; D remains ambiguous. The CDR3 contains 8 residues. Germline lookup yields CDR1 DFQATT and CDR2 SNEGSKA (reference sequence). CDR3 sequence: CRVGKQFF. As DNA, the CDR3 is TGCAGAGTGGGCAAACAGTTCTTC.

The chain is built from TRBV6-2 or TRBV6-3 and TRBJ1-1; TRBD1 agrees at 9 bases. The length of the CDR3 is 13 residues. Germline assignment: CDR1 MNHEY and CDR2 SVGEGT. V was clipped by 8 bases and J by 7 bases; unmatched bases: 8. The DNA for the CDR3 is TGTGCCAGCGGACGGACAGGGGTATTTGAAGCTTTCTTT. Its protein product is CASGRTGVFEAFF.

Ten or more counts support this clonotype. The chain links TRBV5-1 to TRBJ1-1; no clear D. The CDR3 is 14 residues long. CDR1 is SGHRS and CDR2 is YFSETQ in the germline V gene. Trimming stripped 1 base from V and 1 base from J, with 8 bases between. The CDR3 sequence is CASSLYGENTEAFF. The DNA for the CDR3 is TGCGCCAGCAGCTTGTACGGGGAGAACACTGAAGCTTTCTTT.

The J gene is TRBJ1-2, the V gene TRBV6-6; possible D gene TRBD1, 6 bases. V shed 2 bases and J shed 0 bases, with 19 bases lying between them. CDR1 MNHNY and CDR2 SVGAGI come from the germline V gene (reference sequence). The CDR3 totals 18 residues. The CDR3 region is CASSYLTTGSLTNYGYTF. The CDR3 DNA sequence: TGTGCCAGCAGTTACCTCACGACAGGATCACTAACTAACTATGGCTACACCTTC.

This chain connects TRBV3-1 to TRBJ2-7; D is perhaps TRBD1 (5 bases). Germline assignment: CDR1 LGHDT and CDR2 YNNKEL (reference sequence). The CDR3 covers 13 residues. V shed 2 bases and J shed 5 bases, with 10 bases lying between them. The CDR3 is CASSQLQGNEQYF. The CDR3, as DNA: TGTGCCAGCAGCCAACTCCAGGGTAACGAGCAGTACTTC.

This sequence joins TRBV29-1 and TRBJ2-7; 7 bases align to TRBD1. The CDR3 is 12 residues long. Per the germline V gene, CDR1 is SQVTM and CDR2 is ANQGSEA. The V gene end was trimmed by 7 bases and the J gene end by 1 base; junction bases not matched to a gene: 4. The CDR3 spells CSARQGSYEQYF. The DNA of the CDR3 is TGCAGCGCCCGACAGGGATCCTACGAGCAGTACTTC.

The chain recombines TRBV6-2 or TRBV6-3 with TRBJ2-7; the D is unclear. The CDR3 has 15 amino acids. Between the trimmed V and J ends, which lost 6 bases and 1 base, there was a span of 16 bases. Germline CDR1 MNHEY, CDR2 SVGEGT. This CDR3 reads CASSPNRVTSYEQYF. The DNA for the CDR3 is TGTGCCAGCAGCCCGAATAGGGTAACGTCCTACGAGCAGTACTTC.